This passage covers 18 T cell receptor beta chains from one sample sequenced in a study of T-cell reconstitution after alpha-beta-depleted transplantation in children (dated by TCRdb to the mid-2010s). The sample's treatment or condition label is to be understood as: allogeneic hematopoietic cell transplantation with graft depleted of TCRalphabeta T cells and CD19 B cells. Library preparation used PCR. The sequencer was an Illumina HiSeq 2500. TCR library preparation used molecular barcoding, with unique molecular identifiers applied to normalize quantification of the TCRbeta repertoire. In-frame beta chains were kept once TCRdb had trimmed the public reads at Q25 with fastp and called clones with MiXCR. Identical CDR3 protein sequences are pooled into one entry, listed with their most common genes and DNA. This sample holds approximately 130,000 distinct CDR3 sequences; 8.5% to 10% were observed only once. Of the sample, around 24% is held by the ten largest clones.

The starting material was PBMCs, mostly from graft donor cells, obtained 180 days after TCRalphabeta/CD19-depleted stem cell transplant. These receptors originate from a girl less than two years old who had a stem cell transplant for combined immunodeficiency, so the T cells may come from the graft donor.

V and J are TRBV4-1 and TRBJ2-1; TRBD2 might be the D (5 bases). Germline V gene lookup returns CDR1 MGHRA and CDR2 YSYEKL. The V end was cut by 1 base, the J end by 9 bases, with 19 bases between. The CDR3 has 16 residues. CDR3 amino acids: CASSQGRTPYAGEQFF. The CDR3 coding sequence is TGCGCCAGCAGCCAAGGACGGACTCCATATGCTGGTGAGCAGTTCTTC.

Concerning this clonotype itself: The germline gene is not matched at one end of the junction; a read error may be the cause. The V gene is TRBV28, the J gene TRBJ1-1, with TRBD1 identical over 8 bases. Germline-derived CDR1 and CDR2 are MDHEN and SYDVKM. CDR3 length: 12 residues. The CDR3: CAGSWDRTEAFF. In DNA form, the CDR3 reads TGTGCCGGCAGTTGGGACAGGACAGAAGCTTTCTTT.

The chain combines TRBV20-1 with TRBJ2-7, with D perhaps matching TRBD2 (6 bases). This CDR3 has 13 residues. V shed 3 bases and J shed 2 bases, with 11 bases lying between them. CDR1 and CDR2 (germline): DFQATT, SNEGSKA (reference sequence). The CDR3 DNA reads as TGCAGTGCTAGGCGACCGGGGGCCTACGAGCAGTACTTC. It encodes CSARRPGAYEQYF.

This clonotype has a handful of counts. The chain recombines TRBV7-2 with TRBJ2-7; D not resolved. With 3 bases removed from V and 7 bases from J, the gap between germline ends came to 10 bases. CDR1 is SGHTA and CDR2 is FQGNSA in the germline V gene. The CDR3 is made up of 12 amino acids. CDR3 sequence: CASSFPKGEQYF. CDR3 nucleotides: TGTGCCAGCAGCTTTCCTAAAGGGGAGCAGTACTTC.

V usage is TRBV6-1 and J usage is TRBJ1-5; perhaps TRBD1 as D (6 bases). The germline V and J ends were trimmed by 2 bases and 2 bases, with 10 bases remaining between them. This CDR3 is 15 amino acids long. Germline CDR1 MNHNS, CDR2 SASEGT. CDR3 amino acids: CASSESWTGNQPQHF. The CDR3 nucleotides read TGTGCCAGCAGTGAAAGCTGGACAGGCAATCAGCCCCAGCATTTT.

In this sample, this clonotype turned up a few times. CDR3 in DNA: TGCAGCGTCGCCCCGACTAGCGGGAGTTTGAGGGAGACCCAGTACTTC. This sequence encodes CSVAPTSGSLRETQYF. The chain recombines TRBV29-1 with TRBJ2-5; TRBD2 matches 12 bases. The ends lost 6 bases at V and 5 bases at J; junction bases unmatched: 13. The CDR3 runs 16 residues. Germline V CDR1 and CDR2: SQVTM, ANQGSEA.

The chain joins TRBV3-1 to TRBJ2-3; 12 positions match TRBD2. Trimming at V came to 4 bases and at J to 8 bases, leaving 7 bases not matched to a gene. This CDR3 contains 15 residues. Germline lookup yields CDR1 LGHDT and CDR2 YNNKEL (reference sequence). The CDR3 here is CASSLRLAGVITQYF. In DNA form, the CDR3 reads TGTGCCAGCAGCCTCCGACTAGCGGGAGTAATTACGCAGTATTTT.

The rearrangement joins TRBV29-1 to TRBJ1-2; D unclear. The germline V and J ends were trimmed by 6 bases and 9 bases, with 14 bases remaining between them. The germline gives CDR1 SQVTM, CDR2 ANQGSEA. The CDR3 is 11 amino acids. CDR3 sequence: CSVKSGGSYTF. The CDR3 DNA reads as TGCAGCGTGAAGTCCGGTGGAAGCTACACCTTC.

In its sample, this clonotype was seen a few times. The chain recombines TRBV5-1 with TRBJ2-1, with 7 positions matching TRBD1. The CDR3 sequence is 15 residues long. The ends lost 4 bases at V and 2 bases at J; junction bases unmatched: 6. Germline-derived CDR1 and CDR2 are SGHRS and YFSETQ. The CDR3 loop reads CASSVTGPPYNEQFF. The CDR3 nucleotides read TGCGCCAGCAGCGTGACAGGGCCTCCCTACAATGAGCAGTTCTTC.

The CDR3, as DNA: TGCAGTGCTAGAGACCCGGACGGGAACAATCAGCCCCAGCATTTT. The encoded protein is CSARDPDGNNQPQHF. The J gene is TRBJ1-5, the V gene TRBV20-1; D gene unclear. Trimming removed 0 bases from V and 3 bases from J, with 12 bases in between. The germline V gene encodes CDR1 DFQATT and CDR2 SNEGSKA (reference sequence). The CDR3 runs to 15 residues.

A few counts support this clonotype. The chain is built from TRBV11-3 and TRBJ2-7, with D maybe TRBD1 (6 bases). The CDR3 covers 15 residues. Germline V gene sequence: CDR1 SGHNT, CDR2 YENEEA. Deletions cut 5 bases from V and 5 bases from J, with 19 bases between. The CDR3 protein is CASSPQLQGKDEQYF. The CDR3 bases are TGTGCCAGCAGCCCACAGCTACAGGGCAAGGACGAGCAGTACTTC.

This chain connects TRBV10-3 to TRBJ1-1; 8 nucleotides agree with TRBD1. Germline-derived CDR1 and CDR2 are ENHRY and SYGVKD. V lost 10 bases and J lost 4; bases outside the gene matches: 5. The length of the CDR3 is 12 residues. In nucleotides, the CDR3 is TGTGCCAGCAGGGGGCCGGGCACTGAAGCTTTCTTT. It encodes CASRGPGTEAFF.

The chain links TRBV18 to TRBJ1-1; possibly TRBD1 for D (6 bases). CDR1 and CDR2 (germline): KGHSH, LQKENI. This CDR3 is 15 amino acids long. Trimming removed 5 bases at V and 3 bases at J, with 16 bases between. In nucleotides, the CDR3 is TGTGCCAGCTCATCCAACAGGGTTGAGGACACTGAAGCTTTCTTT. Its protein product is CASSSNRVEDTEAFF.

This clonotype was seen a handful of times. The V call is TRBV5-1, the J call TRBJ2-7, with D perhaps TRBD2 (6 bases). Deletions cut 4 bases from V and 4 bases from J, with 12 bases between. Germline values: CDR1 SGHRS, CDR2 YFSETQ. The CDR3 is 13 residues long. The CDR3 is CASSLGLPYEQYF. In nucleotides, the CDR3 is TGCGCCAGCAGCCTTGGACTACCATACGAGCAGTACTTC. Variable domain in full (rest from reference TRBV5-1 and TRBJ2-7): KAGVTQTPRYLIKTRGQQVTLSCSPISGHRSVSWYQQTPGQGLQFLFEYFSETQRNKGNFPGRFSGRQFSNSRSEMNVSTLELGDSALYLCASSLGLPYEQYFGPGTRLTVT.

This clonotype was counted between two and nine times. The CDR3 sequence: CASSLIAGLLAKNIQYF. The CDR3 region has the DNA TGTGCCAGCAGCTTAATCGCGGGATTACTAGCCAAAAACATTCAGTACTTC. The rearrangement uses TRBV7-3 and TRBJ2-4, with a weak D call TRBD2 (6 bases). V lost 1 base to trimming and J lost 0 bases, with 13 bases between them. Germline lookup yields CDR1 SGHTA and CDR2 FQGTGA. The CDR3 runs 17 residues.

The J gene is TRBJ2-7, the V gene TRBV27, with D tentatively TRBD1 or TRBD2 (5 bases each). Germline V gene sequence: CDR1 MNHEY, CDR2 SMNVEV (reference sequence). The CDR3 length is 16 residues. V gave up 4 bases and J gave up 2 bases, with 18 bases separating them. The CDR3 loop reads CASSSPGKLGTYEQYF. Written as DNA, the CDR3 is TGTGCCAGCAGTTCGCCAGGGAAACTAGGAACCTACGAGCAGTACTTC.

This clonotype was found many times. The chain recombines TRBV7-9 with TRBJ2-7, with a possible D match to TRBD1 (5 bases). The germline gives CDR1 SEHNR, CDR2 FQNEAQ (reference sequence). The germline V and J ends were trimmed by 1 base and 4 bases, with 14 bases remaining between them. The CDR3 covers 15 residues. CDR3 nucleotides: TGTGCCAGCAGCTTAGACGCAGGGCAATTATACGAGCAGTACTTC. It codes for CASSLDAGQLYEQYF.

This clonotype was seen ten or more times. The rearrangement joins TRBV20-1 to TRBJ1-5, with 7 nucleotides matching TRBD1. J lost 4 bases, V lost 6 bases, and 9 bases had no gene match. This CDR3 spans 14 amino acids. The germline V gene encodes CDR1 DFQATT and CDR2 SNEGSKA (reference sequence). DNA of the CDR3: TGCAGTGCGAGTGACAGGGTGTCAAATCAGCCCCAGCATTTT. As protein: CSASDRVSNQPQHF.